This TCR beta chain was sequenced for a study of blood T cell repertoires in COVID-19. Study as a whole: The study drew acute and convalescent COVID-19 samples from the United States, Italy and Spain. From T cells, B-cell-depleted T cells, or PBMCs came the material, which was cDNA or gDNA.

As originally analysed: Reference gene primer amplification yielded estimated nucleated cell counts. Profiled with immunoSEQ multiplex PCR; TCRdb holds only in-frame clones, not every one. The V and J calls and clone size are taken from that table; D and trimming were inferred from the DNA. Here the sample spans approximately 450,000 clones, 85% to 90% being singletons. The CDR3 totals 14 residues. V lost 2 bases and J 2 bases, leaving 10 bases between the germline ends. The V gene is TRBV23-1, the J gene TRBJ2-7, with D perhaps matching TRBD1 (5 bases). TRBV23-1 is annotated as an ORF whose role is uncertain. This receptor was taken from a woman aged 30 to 39 with acute or convalescent COVID-19. The material sequenced was peripheral blood. The CDR3 region is CASSQNRSPYEQYF. CDR3 nucleotide sequence: TGCGCCAGCAGTCAAAACAGGTCACCCTACGAGCAGTACTTC.